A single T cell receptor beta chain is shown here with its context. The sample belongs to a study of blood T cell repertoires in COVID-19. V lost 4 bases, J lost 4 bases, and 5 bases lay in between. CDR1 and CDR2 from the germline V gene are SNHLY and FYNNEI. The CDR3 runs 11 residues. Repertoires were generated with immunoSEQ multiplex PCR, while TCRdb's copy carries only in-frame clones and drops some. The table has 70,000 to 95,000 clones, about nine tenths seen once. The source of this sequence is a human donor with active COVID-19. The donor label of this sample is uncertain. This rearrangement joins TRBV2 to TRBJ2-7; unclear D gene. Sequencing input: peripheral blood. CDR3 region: CASSGGYEQYF. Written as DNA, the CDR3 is TGTGCCAGCAGTGGAGGATACGAGCAGTACTTC.